These 18 T cell receptor beta chains share one sample of origin, sequenced in a study of neurological immune-mediated disorders. TCRdb re-analysed the 5' RACE reads in MiXCR, keeping a single row per CDR3 protein. The sample records approximately 130,000 distinct CDR3 sequences, roughly 3.1% being singletons. The specimen was PBMCs. The receptors were gathered from a woman aged 25 to 39 with multiple sclerosis.

About this clonotype itself: This may be a read error: a much more frequent sequence differs by one nucleotide. This chain links TRBV20-1 with TRBJ2-7; D gene uncertain. The germline V and J ends were trimmed by 2 bases and 0 bases, with 5 bases remaining between them. Germline values: CDR1 DFQATT, CDR2 SNEGSKA (reference sequence). CDR3 length: 12 residues. CDR3 protein: CSARCPSYEQYF. The CDR3 DNA reads as TGCAGTGCTAGATGTCCCTCCTACGAGCAGTACTTC.

Details on this clonotype: Its ends do not fully match the called genes, so a read error is possible. The V call is TRBV6-2 or TRBV6-3, the J call TRBJ1-6; D perhaps matches TRBD1 (5 bases). From germline, CDR1 is MNHEY and CDR2 SVGEGT. CDR3 length equals 16 residues. CDR3: CASRRQLSSYNSTLNF. For the CDR3, the DNA is TGTGCCAGCAGACGACAGCTAAGCTCCTATAATTCAACCCTCAACTTT.

This clonotype showed up many times. The V and J genes are TRBV5-5 and TRBJ2-7, with 9 bases fitting TRBD1. V gave up 4 bases and J gave up 7 bases; unmatched junction bases: 9. CDR1 is SGHKS and CDR2 is YYEKEE in the germline V gene (reference sequence). The CDR3 contains 14 residues. The CDR3 is CASSPAGTGREQYF. The CDR3 DNA is TGTGCCAGCAGCCCGGCCGGGACAGGGAGGGAGCAGTACTTC.

A word on this clonotype: One base away lies a much larger clone, so this may be a sequencing read error. V gene TRBV20-1 combines with J gene TRBJ2-7, with D uncertain. V dropped 7 bases and J dropped 4 bases, with 17 bases sitting between them. Germline V lookup: CDR1 DFQATT, CDR2 SNEGSKA (reference sequence). The CDR3 is 13 residues long. In DNA, the CDR3 is TGCAGTGACCCCCTGGGTTCGGGTTACGAGCAGTACTTC. Encoded protein: CSDPLGSGYEQYF.

Many counts were recorded for this clonotype. This rearrangement joins TRBV7-2 to TRBJ1-1, with 8 bases aligning to TRBD1. The CDR3 has 15 residues. Germline loops: CDR1 SGHTA, CDR2 FQGNSA. V was pared by 4 bases and J by 5 bases, with 9 bases of the junction left unmatched. The CDR3 reads CASSSPTGVGTEAFF. The CDR3 DNA is TGTGCCAGCAGCTCTCCGACAGGGGTCGGTACTGAAGCTTTCTTT.

Ten or more counts support this clonotype. The rearrangement uses TRBV20-1 and TRBJ2-2; weak D call: TRBD2 (5 bases). The germline V gene encodes CDR1 DFQATT and CDR2 SNEGSKA (reference sequence). The V end lost 2 bases, the J end lost 4 bases, and 8 bases lay between the germline ends. The CDR3 runs 13 residues. Here the CDR3 reads CSARQSGTGELFF. CDR3 bases: TGCAGTGCTAGACAGAGCGGCACCGGGGAGCTGTTTTTT.

This clonotype was recorded at least ten times. V and J are TRBV5-6 and TRBJ1-2; TRBD1 matches at 11 bases. Per germline, CDR1 SGHDT and CDR2 YYEEEE. This CDR3 is built from 17 residues. V trimming: 2 bases; J trimming: 3 bases; junction bases outside the gene matches: 9. The CDR3 is CASSFYRTGGHDYGYTF. CDR3 bases: TGTGCCAGCAGCTTCTACAGGACAGGGGGCCATGACTATGGCTACACCTTC.

The rearrangement links TRBV11-2 to TRBJ1-1; D ambiguous. There are 16 residues in the CDR3. CDR1 is SGHAT, CDR2 FQNNGV, per germline. The ends were cut back, 4 bases at V and 0 bases at J, with 15 bases in the middle. The CDR3 here is CASSSEPQDLNTEAFF. Here the CDR3 DNA reads TGTGCCAGCAGCTCGGAACCCCAGGACCTGAACACTGAAGCTTTCTTT.

The table lists this clonotype with a few counts. A much larger clonotype is one base distant, so this may be a read error. The genes are TRBV7-9 and TRBJ2-7; possibly TRBD1 or TRBD2 for D (5 bases each). The length of the CDR3 is 15 residues. Per the germline V gene, CDR1 is SEHNR and CDR2 is FQNEAQ (reference sequence). CDR3 protein: CAISLDRDPNYEQYF. Written as DNA, the CDR3 is TGTGCCATCAGCTTAGACCGGGACCCTAACTACGAGCAGTACTTC.

This clonotype was counted at least ten times. The chain employs TRBV6-2 or TRBV6-3 and TRBJ1-5; D unresolved. The germline CDR1 and CDR2 sequences are MNHEY and SVGEGT. CDR3 length equals 14 residues. Trimming left V 7 bases short and J 7 bases short, with 17 bases between. The chain's CDR3 is CASIDRPQNQPQHF. Here the CDR3 DNA reads TGTGCCAGCATCGATCGCCCACAAAACCAGCCCCAGCATTTT.

The sample holds many counts of this clonotype. The chain recombines TRBV7-2 with TRBJ2-2; 7 bases are shared with TRBD2. The CDR3 extends over 16 amino acids. Germline CDR1 SGHTA, CDR2 FQGNSA. Unmatched junction bases numbered 8, after V lost 5 bases and J lost 2 bases. The CDR3 DNA sequence: TGTGCCAGCAGCCTCAGTCTAGCGGTAAACACCGGGGAGCTGTTTTTT. Its translation: CASSLSLAVNTGELFF.

This clonotype was counted many times. V usage is TRBV15 and J usage is TRBJ1-1; the D gene is possibly TRBD1 (6 bases). This CDR3 is 13 amino acids long. Trimming shortened V by 2 bases and J by 5 bases, and 9 bases separated the two germline ends. Germline values: CDR1 LNHNV, CDR2 YYDKDF (reference sequence). CDR3 in amino acids: CATSRSQGTEAFF. The CDR3, as DNA: TGTGCCACCAGCAGATCCCAGGGGACTGAAGCTTTCTTT.

This clonotype was detected ten times or more. V and J are TRBV7-9 and TRBJ2-1, with 8 bases matching TRBD1. Germline CDR1 is SEHNR and CDR2 is FQNEAQ (reference sequence). V was clipped by 7 bases and J by 10 bases; unmatched bases: 9. This CDR3 spans 13 amino acids. CDR3 nucleotide sequence: TGTGCCAGCAAGGACAGGGAGGACGAGGAGCAGTTCTTC. It codes for CASKDREDEEQFF.

This clonotype was picked up many times. The V call is TRBV6-1, the J call TRBJ1-2; 8 nucleotides line up with TRBD1. CDR3 length equals 14 residues. J gave up 4 bases and V 5 bases, and 6 bases lay outside the gene matches. In germline, CDR1 is MNHNS, CDR2 SASEGT. This CDR3 is CASSTGQEFYGYTF. DNA of the CDR3: TGTGCCAGCAGTACGGGACAGGAGTTCTATGGCTACACCTTC.

The table lists this clonotype with many counts. V gene TRBV6-5 combines with J gene TRBJ1-1; D may be TRBD1 (6 bases). Trimming removed 6 bases at V and 5 bases at J, with 16 bases between. The CDR3 sequence is 14 residues long. Germline V lookup: CDR1 MNHEY, CDR2 SVGAGI. CDR3 sequence reads: CASRRGGKGTEAFF. In nucleotides, the CDR3 is TGTGCCAGCAGAAGAGGGGGGAAGGGAACTGAAGCTTTCTTT.

This clonotype was detected many times. V is TRBV27 and J is TRBJ2-7; D unclear. The CDR3 totals 15 residues. Trimming removed 3 bases from V and 0 bases from J, with 12 bases in between. Germline CDR1 and CDR2: MNHEY and SMNVEV (reference sequence). CDR3 sequence reads: CASSFEPSSSYEQYF. The DNA of the CDR3 is TGTGCCAGCAGTTTTGAACCGTCGAGCTCCTACGAGCAGTACTTC.

About this clonotype: A read error may explain this, as a much larger clone is one base away. The chain couples TRBV4-1 to TRBJ1-1; no clear D gene. This CDR3 contains 13 residues. The germline V gene has CDR1 MGHRA and CDR2 YSYEKL. CDR3 DNA: TGCGCCAGCAACCAAGTCCCGGGGATCCTAGCTTTCTTT. It translates to CASNQVPGILAFF.

This clonotype was seen ten or more times. This chain connects TRBV7-2 to TRBJ1-2; the D gene is possibly TRBD1 (5 bases). V lost 5 bases and J lost 8, with 21 bases in between. Germline CDR1 reads SGHTA; CDR2 reads FQGNSA. The CDR3 sequence is 15 residues long. This CDR3 reads CASSARGQGIRGYTF. The CDR3 DNA is TGTGCCAGCAGCGCGCGAGGGCAGGGAATACGAGGCTACACCTTC.